This T cell receptor beta chain was recovered during a study of T cells expressing NK-cell markers. About the study: In sorted CD3+CD56+NKG2C+, CD3+CD56+NKG2C- and CD3+CD56-NKG2C+ T cells, TCR beta repertoires were obtained. Study-wide results and caveats: As a fraction of CD8+ T cells, dominant NKG2C+ clonotypes reached roughly 1.0-7.0% in 5 or 6 donors. Several donors likewise had their CD3+CD56-NKG2C+ fraction led by these clonotypes.

Germline V gives CDR1 SNHLY, CDR2 FYNNEI. The CDR3 sequence is 14 residues long. Making the TCR beta cDNA relied on 5'RACE template switching with UMIs. From the 5' RACE reads, TCRdb lists one entry per CDR3 protein and no DNA. The table for this sample gives approximately 110,000 distinct CDR3 sequences. With regard to this clonotype: The antigen remains unidentified.

The sample consisted of blood T cells: a sorted CD56 or NKG2C T cell subset, CD4+ or CD8+ T cells, or bulk PBMC T cells (not recorded which). The chain is built from TRBV2 and TRBJ2-4; TCRdb selects TRBD2, and the lack of DNA leaves this call unchecked. This clonotype was obtained from a woman aged 18-70 years in good health. This CDR3 reads CAIGLGLAKNIQYF.